Here is one T cell receptor (beta chain) with its context. This sample was taken from a study of blood T cell repertoires in COVID-19. Unmatched junction bases numbered 19, after V lost 4 bases and J lost 4 bases. Germline lookup yields CDR1 MGHRA and CDR2 YSYEKL. The CDR3 covers 18 residues. TCRdb's copy holds only in-frame clones and misses some; the assay was immunoSEQ multiplex PCR. Of around 100,000 clones listed, over 75% are singletons. The source material was peripheral blood. This receptor was identified in a woman under 40 with acute or convalescent COVID-19. The V gene is TRBV4-1, the J gene TRBJ2-7; TRBD2 matches at 7 bases. CDR3 DNA sequence: TGCGCCAGCAGCCCATCACCTGGAGGAGCGGGGAAGGGGTACGAGCAGTACTTC. Translated: CASSPSPGGAGKGYEQYF.